Below, 10 T cell receptor beta chains from the same sample are listed, as sequenced in a study of CD8 T cells in Susac syndrome (dated by TCRdb to between 2018 and 2021). Libraries were built with the immunoSEQ multiplex PCR assay. RNA was extracted using the RNeasy kit, and about 0.45 to 1 ug of the RNA was reverse transcribed with random hexamers. The raw public data were reprocessed by TCRdb itself: fastp quality trimming at Q25, MiXCR clonotype calling, in-frame beta chains only. Identical CDR3 proteins give one entry, which carries the most common genes and DNA. Across this sample there are some 57,000 distinct CDR3 sequences, with around 94% seen only once. The ten most abundant clones make up 0.15% to 0.2% of the sample. The sequenced material came from CD8+ T cells from PBMCs. The source of these receptors is a human donor in good health.

This clonotype was detected a few times. This chain joins TRBV5-4 and TRBJ2-1; weak D call: TRBD2 (5 bases). Germline loops: CDR1 SGHNT, CDR2 YYREEE (reference sequence). V was shortened by 4 bases and J by 8 bases, with 16 bases between the two germline ends. The CDR3 totals 14 residues. As DNA, the CDR3 is TGTGCCAGCAGCGACGAATTAGCGCGGGATGAGCAGTTCTTC. It specifies CASSDELARDEQFF.

The rearrangement links TRBV20-1 to TRBJ2-7; D may be TRBD1 or TRBD2 (5 bases each). Per germline, CDR1 DFQATT and CDR2 SNEGSKA (reference sequence). The length of the CDR3 is 13 residues. Trimming pared 8 bases from V and 0 bases from J, leaving 14 bases between. This CDR3 is CSLRGLSSYEQYF. DNA for the CDR3: TGCAGTCTTCGGGGCCTGAGCTCCTACGAGCAGTACTTC.

The V call is TRBV13, the J call TRBJ2-2, with D unclear. CDR3 size: 13 residues. Trimming took 5 bases from V and 5 from J, leaving 9 bases between them. Germline lookup yields CDR1 PRHDT and CDR2 FYEKMQ (reference sequence). The CDR3 region is CASSPRRTGELFF. The CDR3, as DNA: TGTGCCAGCAGCCCCCGGCGGACCGGGGAGCTGTTTTTT.

The CDR3 sequence is CASRPGRVLDEQYF. The CDR3 coding sequence is TGTGCCAGCAGGCCCGGACGGGTTCTAGACGAGCAGTACTTC. J is TRBJ2-7 and V is TRBV6-5, with no clear D. Trimming cost V 6 bases and J 5 bases, with 17 bases left between them. Per germline, CDR1 MNHEY and CDR2 SVGAGI. The CDR3 loop spans 14 amino acids.

This chain links TRBV7-2 with TRBJ2-5; D might be TRBD2 (6 bases). The germline V gene encodes CDR1 SGHTA and CDR2 FQGNSA. The CDR3 runs 16 residues. Trimming pared 1 base from V and 0 bases from J, leaving 12 bases between. DNA of the CDR3: TGTGCCAGCAGCTTAGGCCGGCGGGGATACCAAGAGACCCAGTACTTC. This sequence encodes CASSLGRRGYQETQYF.

The rearrangement joins TRBV7-9 to TRBJ2-1; no reliable D call. Germline V gene lookup returns CDR1 SEHNR and CDR2 FQNEAQ (reference sequence). Trimming left V 0 bases short and J 0 bases short, with 6 bases between. The CDR3 sequence is 15 residues long. As DNA, the CDR3 is TGTGCCAGCAGCTTAGCCGCTGGCTCCTACAATGAGCAGTTCTTC. The encoded protein is CASSLAAGSYNEQFF.

J is TRBJ2-3 and V is TRBV6-1; D may match TRBD1 or TRBD2 (6 bases each). V was cut by 2 bases and J by 3 bases, with 15 bases left in between. The germline V gene has CDR1 MNHNS and CDR2 SASEGT. The CDR3 sequence is 16 residues long. The CDR3 here is CASSESLEGETDTQYF. Written as DNA, the CDR3 is TGTGCCAGCAGTGAAAGCTTGGAGGGGGAGACAGATACGCAGTATTTT.

This clonotype was counted a few times. J is TRBJ2-3 and V is TRBV28, with D perhaps matching TRBD2 (5 bases). Trimming pared 3 bases from V and 5 bases from J, leaving 6 bases between. The germline V gene encodes CDR1 MDHEN and CDR2 SYDVKM. The CDR3 totals 12 residues. Here the CDR3 reads CASSFGGDTQYF. The CDR3 coding sequence is TGTGCCAGCAGTTTCGGAGGAGATACGCAGTATTTT.

The chain carries TRBV10-3 and TRBJ2-7; D is uncertain. The germline V and J ends were trimmed by 11 bases and 3 bases, with 17 bases remaining between them. CDR1 is ENHRY and CDR2 is SYGVKD in the germline V gene. The CDR3 length is 13 residues. The CDR3: CAAPWSSFYEQYF. The CDR3 region has the DNA TGTGCCGCCCCTTGGTCGAGCTTCTACGAGCAGTACTTC.

The chain combines TRBV15 with TRBJ2-4; the D gene is possibly TRBD1 (6 bases). The CDR3 covers 17 residues. Germline V CDR1 and CDR2: LNHNV, YYDKDF (reference sequence). Trimming took off 2 bases at V and 11 bases at J, with 25 bases between the two ends. As DNA, the CDR3 is TGTGCCACCAGCAGATACCTCCGGGACACGCCGAGGTCCGTTCAGTACTTC. Translation gives CATSRYLRDTPRSVQYF.